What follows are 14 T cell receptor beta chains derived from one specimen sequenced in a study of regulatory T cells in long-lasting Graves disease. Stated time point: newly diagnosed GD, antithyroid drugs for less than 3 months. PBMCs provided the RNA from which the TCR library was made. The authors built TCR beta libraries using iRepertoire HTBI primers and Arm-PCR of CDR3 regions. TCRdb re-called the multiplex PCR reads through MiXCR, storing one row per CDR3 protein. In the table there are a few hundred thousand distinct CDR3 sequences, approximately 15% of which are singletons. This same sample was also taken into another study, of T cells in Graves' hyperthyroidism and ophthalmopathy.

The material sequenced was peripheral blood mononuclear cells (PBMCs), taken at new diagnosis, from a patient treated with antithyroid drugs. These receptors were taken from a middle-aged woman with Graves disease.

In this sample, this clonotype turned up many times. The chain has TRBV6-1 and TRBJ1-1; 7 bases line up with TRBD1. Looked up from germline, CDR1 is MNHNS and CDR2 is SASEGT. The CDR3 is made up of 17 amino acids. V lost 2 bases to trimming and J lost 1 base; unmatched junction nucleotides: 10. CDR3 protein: CASSEPHEDRTNTEAFF. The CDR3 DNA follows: TGTGCCAGCAGTGAACCCCATGAGGACAGGACGAACACTGAAGCTTTCTTT.

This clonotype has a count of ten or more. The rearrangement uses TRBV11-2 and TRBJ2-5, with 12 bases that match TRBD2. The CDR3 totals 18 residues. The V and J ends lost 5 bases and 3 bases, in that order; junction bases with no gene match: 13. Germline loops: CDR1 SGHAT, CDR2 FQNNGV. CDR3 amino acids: CASSPGRLAGGLKETQYF. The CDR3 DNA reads TGTGCCAGCAGCCCCGGTCGGCTAGCGGGAGGGTTGAAAGAGACCCAGTACTTC.

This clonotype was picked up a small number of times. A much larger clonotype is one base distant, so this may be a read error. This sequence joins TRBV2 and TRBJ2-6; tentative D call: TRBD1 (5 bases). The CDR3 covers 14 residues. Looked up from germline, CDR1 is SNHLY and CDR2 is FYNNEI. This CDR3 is CASRSYSGANVPTF. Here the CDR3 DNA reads TGTGCCAGCAGAAGTTACTCTGGGGCCAACGTCCCGACTTTC.

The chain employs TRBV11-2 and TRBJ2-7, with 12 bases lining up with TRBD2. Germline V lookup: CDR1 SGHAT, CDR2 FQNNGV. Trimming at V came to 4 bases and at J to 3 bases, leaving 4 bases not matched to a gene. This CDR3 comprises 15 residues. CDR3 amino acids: CASSSPLAGGYEQYF. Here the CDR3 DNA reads TGTGCCAGCAGCTCCCCACTAGCGGGAGGCTACGAGCAGTACTTC.

The CDR3 spells CASSSSTRTEAFF. CDR3 DNA: TGTGCCAGCTCATCCTCAACTAGAACTGAAGCTTTCTTT. This chain uses TRBV18 with TRBJ1-1; D ambiguous. Germline CDR1 KGHSH, CDR2 LQKENI. This CDR3 comprises 13 residues. V lost 5 bases to trimming and J lost 5 bases, with 12 bases between them.

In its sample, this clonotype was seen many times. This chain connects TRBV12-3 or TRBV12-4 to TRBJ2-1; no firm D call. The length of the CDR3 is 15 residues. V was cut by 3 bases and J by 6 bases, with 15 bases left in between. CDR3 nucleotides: TGTGCCAGCAGTTTTTCCAGGACCGTGGCCAATGAGCAGTTCTTC. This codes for CASSFSRTVANEQFF.

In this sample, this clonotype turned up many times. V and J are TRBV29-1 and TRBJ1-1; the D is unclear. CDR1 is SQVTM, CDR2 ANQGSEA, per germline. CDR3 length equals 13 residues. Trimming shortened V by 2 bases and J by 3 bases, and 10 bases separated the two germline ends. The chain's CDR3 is CSVETPEYTEAFF. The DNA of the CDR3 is TGCAGCGTTGAAACCCCCGAGTACACTGAAGCTTTCTTT.

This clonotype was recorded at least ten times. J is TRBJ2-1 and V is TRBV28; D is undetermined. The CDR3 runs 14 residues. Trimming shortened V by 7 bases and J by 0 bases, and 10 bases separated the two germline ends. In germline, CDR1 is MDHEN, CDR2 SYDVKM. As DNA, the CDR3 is TGTGCCAGCACCTCTACCACCTCCTACAATGAGCAGTTCTTC. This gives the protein CASTSTTSYNEQFF.

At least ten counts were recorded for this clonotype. This CDR3 reads CASGSAGTGAFGGYTF. In nucleotides, the CDR3 is TGTGCCAGCGGGTCTGCCGGGACAGGAGCCTTCGGTGGCTACACCTTC. The chain has TRBV6-1 and TRBJ1-2; 8 positions agree with TRBD1. The germline V gene has CDR1 MNHNS and CDR2 SASEGT. V shed 8 bases and J 7 bases; nucleotides not matched to a gene: 18. This CDR3 has 16 amino acids.

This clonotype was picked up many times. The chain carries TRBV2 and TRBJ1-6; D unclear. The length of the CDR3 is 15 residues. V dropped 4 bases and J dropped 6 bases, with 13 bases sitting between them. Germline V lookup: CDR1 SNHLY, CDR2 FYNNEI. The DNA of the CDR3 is TGTGCCAGCAGTGGCCGGGAAGAGGGTAATTCACCCCTCCACTTT. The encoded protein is CASSGREEGNSPLHF.

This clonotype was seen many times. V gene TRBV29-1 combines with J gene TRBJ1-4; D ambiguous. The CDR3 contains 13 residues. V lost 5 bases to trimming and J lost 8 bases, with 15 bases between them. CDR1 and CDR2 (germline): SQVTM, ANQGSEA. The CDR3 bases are TGCAGCGTTCAACGGGCGCTCGGAGAAAAACTGTTTTTT. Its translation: CSVQRALGEKLFF.

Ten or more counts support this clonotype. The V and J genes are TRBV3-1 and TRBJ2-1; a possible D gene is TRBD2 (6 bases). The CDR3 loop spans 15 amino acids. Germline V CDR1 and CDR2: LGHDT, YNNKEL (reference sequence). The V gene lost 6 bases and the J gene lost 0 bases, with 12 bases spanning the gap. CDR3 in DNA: TGTGCCAGCAGAACAACAGCGGGCTCCTACAATGAGCAGTTCTTC. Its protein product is CASRTTAGSYNEQFF.

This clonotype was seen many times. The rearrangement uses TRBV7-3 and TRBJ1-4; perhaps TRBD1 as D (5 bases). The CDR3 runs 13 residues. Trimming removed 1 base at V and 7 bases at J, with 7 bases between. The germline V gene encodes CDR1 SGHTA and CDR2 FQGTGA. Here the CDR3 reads CASSLSQGEKLFF. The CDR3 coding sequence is TGTGCCAGCAGCTTAAGCCAGGGTGAAAAACTGTTTTTT.

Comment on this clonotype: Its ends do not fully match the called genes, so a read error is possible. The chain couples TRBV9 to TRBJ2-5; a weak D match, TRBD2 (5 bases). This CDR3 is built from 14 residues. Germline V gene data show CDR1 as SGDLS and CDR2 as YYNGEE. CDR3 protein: CASSPDTSLEIQYF. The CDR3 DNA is TGTGCCAGCAGCCCCGATACTAGTTTAGAGATCCAGTACTTC.